A single sample is the source of the 2 T cell receptor beta chains below, sequenced in a study of post-analysis software for immune sequencing data. General observations from the study: Five TRBV segments were significantly more frequent in patients than in controls. TRBV5-6, TRBV5-1 and TRBV20-1 were among these segments.

No antigen has been assigned to these receptors. Included in the TCR beta cDNA libraries were unique molecular identifiers. MiXCR, applied by TCRdb to the PCR reads, yields one record per CDR3 protein. The table includes roughly 650,000 distinct CDR3 sequences, approximately 59% detected once. The sequenced sample was blood. These receptors all come from a girl aged 2 to 9 with multiple sclerosis.

The table lists this clonotype with a few counts. This chain uses TRBV20-1 with TRBJ2-5; D ambiguous. Germline V gene lookup returns CDR1 DFQATT and CDR2 SNEGSKA (reference sequence). The CDR3 covers 14 residues. V lost 4 bases and J lost 1, with 13 bases in between. The CDR3: CSAKAAGGQETQYF. The DNA for the CDR3 is TGCAGTGCTAAGGCGGCAGGCGGCCAAGAGACCCAGTACTTC.

The chain couples TRBV12-3 or TRBV12-4 to TRBJ2-1, with TRBD2 matching 9 bases. V was clipped by 6 bases and J by 4 bases; unmatched bases: 7. CDR3 length: 15 amino acids. The chain's CDR3 is CASRSSGVGYNEQFF. CDR3 nucleotide sequence: TGTGCCAGCAGGTCTAGCGGGGTGGGGTACAATGAGCAGTTCTTC.